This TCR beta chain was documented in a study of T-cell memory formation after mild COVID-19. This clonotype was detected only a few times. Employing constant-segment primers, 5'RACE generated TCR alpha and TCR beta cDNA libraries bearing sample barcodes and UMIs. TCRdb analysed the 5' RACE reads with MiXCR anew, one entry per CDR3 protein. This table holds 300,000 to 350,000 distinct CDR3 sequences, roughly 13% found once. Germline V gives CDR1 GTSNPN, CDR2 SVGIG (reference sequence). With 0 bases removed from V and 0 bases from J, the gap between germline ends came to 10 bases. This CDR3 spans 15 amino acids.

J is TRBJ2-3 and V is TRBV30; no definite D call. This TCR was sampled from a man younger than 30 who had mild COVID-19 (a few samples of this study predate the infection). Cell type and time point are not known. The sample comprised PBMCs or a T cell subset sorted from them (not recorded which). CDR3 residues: CAWSVRLASTDTQYF. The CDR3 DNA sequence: TGTGCCTGGAGTGTGCGACTTGCTAGCACAGATACGCAGTATTTT.